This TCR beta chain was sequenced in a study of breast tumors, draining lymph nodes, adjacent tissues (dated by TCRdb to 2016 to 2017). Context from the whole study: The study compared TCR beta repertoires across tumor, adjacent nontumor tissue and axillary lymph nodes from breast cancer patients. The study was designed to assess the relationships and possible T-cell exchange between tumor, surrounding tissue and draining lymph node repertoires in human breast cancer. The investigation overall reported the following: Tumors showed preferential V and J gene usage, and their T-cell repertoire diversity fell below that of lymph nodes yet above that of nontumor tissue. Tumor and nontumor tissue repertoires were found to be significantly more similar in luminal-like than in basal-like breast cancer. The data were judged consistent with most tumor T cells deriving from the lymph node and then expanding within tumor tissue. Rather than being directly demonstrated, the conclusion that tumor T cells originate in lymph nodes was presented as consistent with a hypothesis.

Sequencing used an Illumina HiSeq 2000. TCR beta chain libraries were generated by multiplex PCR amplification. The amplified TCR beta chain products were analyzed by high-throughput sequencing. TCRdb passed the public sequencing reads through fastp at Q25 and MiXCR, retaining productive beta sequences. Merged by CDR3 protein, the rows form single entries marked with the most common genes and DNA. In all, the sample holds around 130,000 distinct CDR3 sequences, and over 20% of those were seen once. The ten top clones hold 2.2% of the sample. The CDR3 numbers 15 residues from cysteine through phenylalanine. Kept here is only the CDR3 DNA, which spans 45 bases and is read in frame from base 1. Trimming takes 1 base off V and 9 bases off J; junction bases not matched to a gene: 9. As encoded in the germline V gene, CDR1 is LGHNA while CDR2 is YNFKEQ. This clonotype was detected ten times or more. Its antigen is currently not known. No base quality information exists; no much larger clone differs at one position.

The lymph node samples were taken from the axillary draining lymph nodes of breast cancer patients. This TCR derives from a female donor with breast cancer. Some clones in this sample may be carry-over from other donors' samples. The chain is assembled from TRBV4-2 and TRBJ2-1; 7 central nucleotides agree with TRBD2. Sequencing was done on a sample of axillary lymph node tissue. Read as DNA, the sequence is TGTGCCAGCAGCCAAGTGGTTTGGGGGAGGGGTGAGCAGTTCTTC. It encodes CASSQVVWGRGEQFF.